The clone carrying this T cell receptor beta chain was detected once. Antigen unknown. Clinicians in the United States treated all participants with HIV. The libraries were made with immunoSEQ v3.0 at survey level. Clones were read by immunoSEQ multiplex PCR, and TCRdb kept only the in-frame ones, dropping some. Of some 9,600 clones listed, roughly 84% are singletons. The data were obtained in a study of long-term antiretroviral therapy in people with HIV. General study findings and limits: From about 2003 to 2018, blood was obtained, possibly while participants received older ART regimens. For ART adherence, viral resistance and therapy changes, no data were available. When set beside controls, HIV repertoires had CDR3 length ranges that were narrower.

Sequenced material: unsorted PBMCs, taken 0.3 years before starting antiretroviral therapy. The TCR comes from a man younger than 45 with HIV.

CDR3 sequence (DNA): TGTGCCAGCAGTTCACTCCCGGGACTAGCGATACAAGAGACCCAGTACTTC. Its protein is CASSSLPGLAIQETQYF. The V gene is TRBV27, the J gene TRBJ2-5; 10 positions agree with TRBD2. CDR1 MNHEY and CDR2 SMNVEV come from the germline V gene (reference sequence). The J segment lost 2 bases and the V segment lost 4 bases, leaving 10 bases of the junction unmatched. CDR3 size: 17 residues.